This T cell receptor beta chain was observed in a study of tumor-infiltrating lymphocytes in primary liver carcinoma. From around 500 ng of total RNA, TCR beta-specific cDNA was reverse-transcribed using a constant-region primer. Three nested multiplex PCR rounds, a slightly modified ARM-PCR method, built the TCR beta libraries. Rounds one and two of PCR, each of 10 cycles, were primed with TRBV1-TRBV30 forward primers and a C-beta reverse primer. MiXCR, run by TCRdb on the multiplex PCR reads, gives a single entry per CDR3 protein. Among about 310,000 distinct CDR3 sequences, nearly 60% were seen once, and the ten largest hold approximately 15%. Note on this clonotype: Without the conserved terminal phenylalanine or tryptophan, this CDR3 likely stems from a read error.

RNA isolated from unsorted whole blood supplied the blood RNA, with germline DNA also extracted. CDR1 is MNHEY, CDR2 SVGEGT, per germline. CDR3 size: 15 residues. The V end lost 2 bases, the J end lost 5 bases, and 15 bases lay between the germline ends. The sequence was collected from a woman in her twenties or thirties with primary liver carcinoma and hepatitis B virus infection. The sequenced sample consisted of peripheral blood. The chain combines TRBV6-2 or TRBV6-3 with TRBJ2-5; D is ambiguous. The CDR3 here is CASSYDPPTKETQYL. The DNA for the CDR3 is TGTGCCAGCAGTTACGACCCCCCAACCAAGGAGACCCAGTACCTC.